This TCR beta chain was captured by sequencing in a study of blood T cell repertoires in COVID-19. This table comes from immunoSEQ multiplex PCR, and its TCRdb copy is limited to in-frame clones, with some not included. Of some 45,000 clones listed, 86% were seen once; the top ten hold under 9.5%. From germline, CDR1 is SGDLS and CDR2 YYNGEE. The V segment lost 3 bases and the J segment 7 bases; nucleotides outside the gene matches: 9. The CDR3 spans 14 residues. The chain is built from TRBV9 and TRBJ1-2; the match to TRBD1 covers 7 bases. This TCR came from a human donor in a cohort sampled during active COVID-19. Sequencing was performed on peripheral blood. The CDR3 sequence is CASSGRDSYSGYTF. In DNA, the CDR3 is TGTGCCAGCAGCGGCCGGGACAGCTATTCTGGCTACACCTTC.